Listed here is a single TCR beta chain. Antigen unknown. The data were obtained in a study of CD4 T cells in relation to SARS-CoV-2 and coronaviruses. At the level of the study: ViraFEST: roughly ten-day antigen culture of PBMCs, then TCR beta CDR3 sequencing. The HLA restriction of the shared crossreactive spike epitopes was mapped. Whole-study findings and limits: In around 63% of donors, memory CD4+ clonotypes crossrecognized SARS-CoV-2 and at least one common cold coronavirus spike.

The CDR3 covers 15 residues. Germline V gene data show CDR1 as MNHNS and CDR2 as SASEGT. Trimming removed 8 bases from V and 0 bases from J, with 13 bases in between. Repertoires were generated with immunoSEQ multiplex PCR, while TCRdb's copy carries only in-frame clones and drops some. The sample has more than 20,000 clones; roughly 81% are singletons. Unexposed donor CD4+ T cells date from 2011-2018, before the COVID-19 pandemic. CD4+ T cells were isolated from the cells after nine to eleven days of culture. This chain uses TRBV6-1 with TRBJ2-2, with D possibly TRBD1 on 6 matching bases. This TCR came from a human donor in good health. Input material: CD4+ T cells from PBMCs, cultured in vitro. CDR3 protein: CASVGGWTNTGELFF. For the CDR3, the DNA is TGTGCCAGCGTTGGGGGCTGGACGAACACCGGGGAGCTGTTTTTT.